The 3 T cell receptor beta chains listed next were all sequenced from one sample in a study of T cell responses to AZD1222 COVID-19 vaccine. The table came from immunoSEQ multiplex PCR; TCRdb's copy has only in-frame clones and leaves some out. The data show fewer than 150,000 clones, under 90% seen once. Specimen: peripheral blood, collected on day 0 of AZD1222 vaccination. The source of these receptors is an adult in good health.

The chain employs TRBV28 and TRBJ1-6; D might be TRBD1 (5 bases). The CDR3 totals 16 residues. V lost 2 bases to trimming and J lost 7 bases, with 15 bases between them. The germline CDR1 and CDR2 sequences are MDHEN and SYDVKM. CDR3: CASSLTPSGTNSPLHF. DNA for the CDR3: TGTGCCAGCAGTTTAACCCCGAGTGGGACCAATTCACCCCTCCACTTT. The complete variable domain, with remaining parts taken from reference TRBV28 and TRBJ1-6, reads DVKVTQSSRYLVKRTGEKVFLECVQDMDHENMFWYRQDPGLGLRLIYFSYDVKMKEKGDIPEGYSVSREKKERFSLILESASTNQTSMYLCASSLTPSGTNSPLHFGNGTRLTVT.

The V call is TRBV29-1, the J call TRBJ1-1; D call uncertain. Germline V gene sequence: CDR1 SQVTM, CDR2 ANQGSEA. Trimming removed 2 bases from V and 1 base from J, with 8 bases in between. CDR3 size: 13 residues. CDR3 in amino acids: CSVETASNTEAFF. The CDR3 DNA reads as TGCAGCGTTGAAACAGCTTCGAACACTGAAGCTTTCTTT.

The chain links TRBV19 to TRBJ2-6, with 11 nucleotides matching TRBD2. Germline V gives CDR1 LNHDA, CDR2 SQIVND (reference sequence). V lost 2 bases to trimming and J lost 2 bases; unmatched junction nucleotides: 2. The CDR3 is 17 residues long. CDR3 bases: TGTGCCAGTAGTATAATAGCGGGAGGGCCTGGGGCCAACGTCCTGACTTTC. This translates into CASSIIAGGPGANVLTF.